The 26 T cell receptor beta chains below come from one sample, sequenced in a study of OX40 agonist ivuxolimab in advanced cancers. TCRdb keeps only in-frame clones here, not all; method: immunoSEQ multiplex PCR. The table has 30,000 or so clones, roughly 82% seen once. The sequences come from CD4+ or CD8+ T cells sorted from blood, collected in a trial of the OX40 agonist ivuxolimab. The source of these receptors is an adult with an advanced solid tumor such as melanoma, head and neck, liver or kidney cancer.

In its sample, this clone was seen a few times. The chain is built from TRBV30 and TRBJ1-5; D gene unclear. This CDR3 spans 14 amino acids. With 3 bases removed from V and 3 bases from J, the gap between germline ends came to 12 bases. Germline V gene sequence: CDR1 GTSNPN, CDR2 SVGIG (reference sequence). The CDR3 DNA sequence: TGTGCCTGGAGAGGTTCAGAATACAATCAGCCCCAGCATTTT. Translated, it gives CAWRGSEYNQPQHF.

In this sample, this clone turned up a few times. This rearrangement joins TRBV6-5 to TRBJ1-5; possible D gene TRBD1, 5 bases. The CDR3 has 13 amino acids. The V gene lost 7 bases and the J gene lost 3 bases, with 10 bases spanning the gap. CDR1 is MNHEY and CDR2 is SVGAGI in the germline V gene. The CDR3 sequence: CASTPGPNQPQHF. In DNA, the CDR3 is TGTGCCAGCACACCGGGGCCCAATCAGCCCCAGCATTTT.

There are a few counts of this clone. This rearrangement joins TRBV18 to TRBJ2-3; TRBD1 agrees at 8 bases. With V trimmed by 3 bases and J by 4 bases, 12 bases remained unmatched. Germline CDR1 reads KGHSH; CDR2 reads LQKENI. The CDR3 has 17 residues. CDR3 sequence reads: CASSPPAGQGFPDTQYF. In DNA form, the CDR3 reads TGTGCCAGCTCACCTCCCGCCGGACAGGGATTTCCAGATACGCAGTATTTT.

V gene TRBV6-5 combines with J gene TRBJ1-2; D may be TRBD1 (6 bases). The V end lost 8 bases, the J end lost 2 bases, and 18 bases lay between the germline ends. The CDR3 has 15 residues. The germline V gene encodes CDR1 MNHEY and CDR2 SVGAGI. The CDR3 nucleotides are TGTGCCAGCTCCCCCTCTAGGGGGTACAACTATGGCTACACCTTC. As protein: CASSPSRGYNYGYTF.

This chain links TRBV4-1 with TRBJ2-5; no reliable D call. In germline, CDR1 is MGHRA, CDR2 YSYEKL. With 1 base removed from V and 5 bases from J, the gap between germline ends came to 11 bases. The CDR3 covers 14 residues. CDR3 sequence: CASSQADAGETQYF. CDR3 nucleotide sequence: TGCGCCAGCAGCCAAGCAGACGCTGGGGAGACCCAGTACTTC.

The chain carries TRBV27 and TRBJ1-6; D remains unclear. Germline lookup yields CDR1 MNHEY and CDR2 SMNVEV (reference sequence). CDR3 length equals 13 residues. Trimming removed 6 bases at V and 7 bases at J, with 10 bases between. In DNA form, the CDR3 reads TGTGCCAGCAGCGCACTGGAGAATTCACCCCTCCACTTT. This encodes CASSALENSPLHF.

The chain uses TRBV30 and TRBJ2-1; TRBD1 agrees at 10 bases. CDR1 GTSNPN and CDR2 SVGIG come from the germline V gene (reference sequence). Losses at the gene ends were 3 bases for V and 8 bases for J; bases not matched to a gene: 7. CDR3 length equals 14 residues. Here the CDR3 DNA reads TGTGCCTGGAGGAGATGGGGACAGGGGCATGAGCAGTTCTTC. Protein product: CAWRRWGQGHEQFF.

Comments on this clone: No DNA is shown, since the ends of the CDR3 on it are uncertain; the CDR3 is the one TCRdb lists. The rearrangement links TRBV7-9 to TRBJ2-3; the D call of TRBD1 is as the table states it, not checked on the DNA. Germline lookup yields CDR1 SEHNR and CDR2 FQNEAQ (reference sequence). The CDR3 sequence runs 13 residues, both termini included. CDR3 protein: CASSFGAGTKRYF.

V and J are TRBV7-9 and TRBJ2-2, with D perhaps matching TRBD1 (5 bases). Germline-derived CDR1 and CDR2 are SEHNR and FQNEAQ (reference sequence). Between the trimmed V and J ends, which lost 2 bases and 7 bases, there was a span of 11 bases. The CDR3 is 14 residues long. CDR3 sequence reads: CASSLLSQGGELFF. DNA for the CDR3: TGTGCCAGCAGCTTACTCAGCCAGGGCGGGGAGCTGTTTTTT.

The chain links TRBV19 to TRBJ2-1; perhaps TRBD2 as D (5 bases). The germline gives CDR1 LNHDA, CDR2 SQIVND (reference sequence). The CDR3 is 12 residues long. Trimming left V 3 bases short and J 10 bases short, with 10 bases between. CDR3 nucleotides: TGTGCCAGTAGTATCGAACCGGGGGAGCAGTTCTTC. It translates to CASSIEPGEQFF.

The chain has TRBV6-4 and TRBJ2-5; TRBD2 agrees at 8 bases. Germline CDR1 is MRHNA and CDR2 is SNTAGT. J gave up 5 bases and V 1 base, and 12 bases lay outside the gene matches. This CDR3 spans 17 amino acids. DNA for the CDR3: TGTGCCAGCAGTGACTTCTTACGGGAGGGCCCAGAGGAGACCCAGTACTTC. Translated, it gives CASSDFLREGPEETQYF.

This clone was counted a single time. The chain joins TRBV11-3 to TRBJ2-1, with D unresolved. Per the germline V gene, CDR1 is SGHNT and CDR2 is YENEEA. Trimming left V 0 bases short and J 10 bases short, with 4 bases between. This CDR3 contains 11 residues. CDR3 in DNA: TGTGCCAGCAGCTTAGATAACGAGCAGTTCTTC. It yields the protein CASSLDNEQFF.

The chain links TRBV10-1 to TRBJ2-1; the D call may be TRBD1 or TRBD2 (5 bases each). V was pared by 3 bases and J by 7 bases, with 13 bases between. Germline V gene sequence: CDR1 WNHNN, CDR2 SYGVQD (reference sequence). The CDR3 is 14 residues long. CDR3 region: CASSESLGVNEQFF. CDR3 nucleotide sequence: TGCGCCAGCAGTGAATCTCTGGGGGTAAATGAGCAGTTCTTC.

The chain employs TRBV6-5 and TRBJ1-4; 8 bases are a match to TRBD1. Germline V CDR1 and CDR2: MNHEY, SVGAGI. The CDR3 extends over 15 amino acids. V trimming: 4 bases; J trimming: 6 bases; junction bases outside the gene matches: 7. DNA for the CDR3: TGTGCCAGCAGTTTCTCGACAGGGGAGCATGAAAAACTGTTTTTT. It specifies CASSFSTGEHEKLFF.

DNA for the CDR3: TGTGCCAGCAGCCGTTTTGCAGGGACCTACGAGCAGTACTTC. Translating it yields CASSRFAGTYEQYF. This chain uses TRBV7-6 with TRBJ2-7; a possible D gene is TRBD1 (5 bases). Germline lookup yields CDR1 SGHVS and CDR2 FNYEAQ. V was shortened by 5 bases and J by 2 bases, with 13 bases between the two germline ends. The CDR3 covers 14 residues. Combining the CDR3 with reference TRBV7-6 and TRBJ2-7 gives the whole variable domain GAGVSQSPRYKVTKRGQDVALRCDPISGHVSLYWYRQALGQGPEFLTYFNYEAQQDKSGLPNDRFSAERPEGSISTLTIQRTEQRDSAMYRCASSRFAGTYEQYFGPGTRLTVT.

The V gene is TRBV5-1, the J gene TRBJ1-4; the D is unclear. The germline V and J ends were trimmed by 4 bases and 1 base, with 14 bases remaining between them. The CDR3 extends over 16 amino acids. Per germline, CDR1 SGHRS and CDR2 YFSETQ. CDR3: CASSVRRRGTNEKLFF. The CDR3 coding sequence is TGCGCCAGCAGCGTACGACGGCGGGGAACTAATGAAAAACTGTTTTTT.

The J gene is TRBJ1-1, the V gene TRBV5-4; TRBD1 is a possible D gene (6 bases). Looked up from germline, CDR1 is SGHNT and CDR2 is YYREEE (reference sequence). The CDR3 is 14 amino acids. Trimming stripped 2 bases from V and 1 base from J, with 9 bases between. The CDR3: CASSFRGRNTEAFF. The CDR3 nucleotides are TGTGCCAGCAGCTTCCGGGGGCGGAACACTGAAGCTTTCTTT.

This clone came up a few times. The chain couples TRBV29-1 to TRBJ2-7; 13 bases fit TRBD2. This CDR3 has 17 amino acids. Germline CDR1 and CDR2: SQVTM and ANQGSEA. The V segment lost 3 bases and the J segment 4 bases; nucleotides outside the gene matches: 12. The DNA for the CDR3 is TGCAGCGTTGAGGTAGGACTAGCGGGGGCAGGGCTTTACGAGCAGTACTTC. Amino acids: CSVEVGLAGAGLYEQYF.

V usage is TRBV5-1 and J usage is TRBJ1-1; TRBD1 might be the D (6 bases). Trimming took 4 bases from V and 3 from J, leaving 13 bases between them. Germline CDR1 SGHRS, CDR2 YFSETQ. The CDR3 consists of 14 residues. In DNA form, the CDR3 reads TGCGCCAGCAGCAAGGACAGCGGACACACTGAAGCTTTCTTT. As protein: CASSKDSGHTEAFF.

The rearrangement joins TRBV29-1 to TRBJ2-1, with D perhaps TRBD1 (6 bases). The CDR3 sequence is 14 residues long. With 5 bases removed from V and 9 bases from J, the gap between germline ends came to 20 bases. The germline V gene encodes CDR1 SQVTM and CDR2 ANQGSEA. The CDR3 sequence is CSVPRGTVDSEQFF. The DNA of the CDR3 is TGCAGCGTTCCCAGGGGTACCGTTGACAGTGAGCAGTTCTTC.

This sequence joins TRBV9 and TRBJ2-2; no clear D. Trimming shortened V by 2 bases and J by 6 bases, and 2 bases separated the two germline ends. The CDR3 contains 11 residues. Per the germline V gene, CDR1 is SGDLS and CDR2 is YYNGEE. The CDR3 coding sequence is TGTGCCAGCAGCGTCCCCGGGGAGCTGTTTTTT. Encoded protein: CASSVPGELFF.

The V and J genes are TRBV5-1 and TRBJ2-5; D is unresolved. V shed 0 bases and J shed 0 bases, with 0 bases lying between them. The CDR3 length is 12 residues. Germline values: CDR1 SGHRS, CDR2 YFSETQ. Here the CDR3 DNA reads TGCGCCAGCAGCTTGGACCAAGAGACCCAGTACTTC. Amino acid sequence: CASSLDQETQYF.

The chain links TRBV7-9 to TRBJ2-4; D assignment may be TRBD1 or TRBD2 (6 bases each). This CDR3 spans 15 amino acids. Trimming stripped 5 bases from V and 7 bases from J, with 18 bases between. From germline, CDR1 is SEHNR and CDR2 FQNEAQ (reference sequence). CDR3 DNA sequence: TGTGCCAGCAGCGTCAGGGTGGGGGGCAGGAACATTCAGTACTTC. Protein: CASSVRVGGRNIQYF.

This sequence joins TRBV19 and TRBJ2-2; the match to TRBD1 covers 9 bases. J gave up 5 bases and V 6 bases, and 4 bases lay outside the gene matches. Per the germline V gene, CDR1 is LNHDA and CDR2 is SQIVND (reference sequence). The CDR3 is 14 residues long. CDR3 sequence (DNA): TGTGCCAGTAGAGGGACAGGGAGGACCGGGGAGCTGTTTTTT. It translates to CASRGTGRTGELFF. Filled out from reference TRBV19 and TRBJ2-2, the complete variable domain reads DGGITQSPKYLFRKEGQNVTLSCEQNLNHDAMYWYRQDPGQGLRLIYYSQIVNDFQKGDIAEGYSVSREKKESFPLTVTSAQKNPTAFYLCASRGTGRTGELFFGEGSRLTVL.

This chain joins TRBV11-2 and TRBJ1-4, with 7 bases fitting TRBD1. V dropped 4 bases and J dropped 2; count of bases not matched to a gene: 4. This CDR3 region has 15 residues. The germline gives CDR1 SGHAT, CDR2 FQNNGV. This CDR3 is CASSSEGATNEKLFF. CDR3 nucleotide sequence: TGTGCCAGCAGCTCGGAGGGGGCGACTAATGAAAAACTGTTTTTT.

The V gene is TRBV19, the J gene TRBJ1-6; possible D gene TRBD1, 6 bases. CDR3 length: 16 amino acids. The germline gives CDR1 LNHDA, CDR2 SQIVND (reference sequence). V dropped 10 bases and J dropped 0 bases, with 16 bases sitting between them. CDR3 nucleotides: TGTGCCACTCCCCGGACAGCAAGCTCCTATAATTCACCCCTCCACTTT. This codes for CATPRTASSYNSPLHF.